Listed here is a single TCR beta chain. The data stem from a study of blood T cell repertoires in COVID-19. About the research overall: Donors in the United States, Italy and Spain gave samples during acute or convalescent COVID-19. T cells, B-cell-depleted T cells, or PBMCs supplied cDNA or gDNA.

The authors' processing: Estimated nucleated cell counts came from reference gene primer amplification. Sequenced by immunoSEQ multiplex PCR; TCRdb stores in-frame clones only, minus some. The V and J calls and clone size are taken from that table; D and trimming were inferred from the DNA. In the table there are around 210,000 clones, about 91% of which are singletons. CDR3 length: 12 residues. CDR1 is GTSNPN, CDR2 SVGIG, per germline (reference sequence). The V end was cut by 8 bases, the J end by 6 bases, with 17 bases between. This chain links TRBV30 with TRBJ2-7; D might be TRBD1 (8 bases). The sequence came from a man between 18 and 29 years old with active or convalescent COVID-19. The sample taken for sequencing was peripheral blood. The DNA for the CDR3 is TGTGCCACCCACAGGGGGGAGGGCGAGCAGTACTTC. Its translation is CATHRGEGEQYF.